This TCR beta chain was retrieved from a study of early T cells in non-severe SARS-CoV-2 infection. Study in general: Investigators sequenced bulk RNA drawn from unsorted whole blood, and chains remained unpaired.

TCRdb analysed the 5' RACE reads with MiXCR anew, one entry per CDR3 protein. The sample holds approximately 76,000 distinct CDR3 sequences, approximately 12% seen once. General observations from the study: A preference for anti-spike CD8 responses marked VDJdb matching, which missed private and CD4 specificities.

There are many counts of this clonotype. Its antigen is undetermined. The germline gene is not matched at one end of the junction; a read error may be the cause. Per the germline V gene, CDR1 is SGHVS and CDR2 is FNYEAQ. This CDR3 has 13 residues. The rearrangement joins TRBV7-6 to TRBJ1-2, with a tentative D call TRBD1 (6 bases). The sample was whole blood. This receptor was taken from an adult who was a healthcare worker with PCR-confirmed SARS-CoV-2 infection or an uninfected control (not recorded which). In DNA, the CDR3 is TGTGCCAGCAGCCCCACAGGGAACTACGGCTACACCTTC. It translates to CASSPTGNYGYTF.